These 15 T cell receptor beta chains share one sample of origin, sequenced in a study of breast tumors, draining lymph nodes, adjacent tissues. TCRdb re-derived calls from the multiplex PCR reads in MiXCR, one entry per CDR3 protein. Among 270,000 or so distinct CDR3 sequences, around 30% were seen once, and the ten largest hold more than 1%. Breast cancer patients provided tissue from their axillary draining lymph nodes. Material: axillary lymph node tissue. The receptors were sampled from a female donor with breast cancer. Some clones in this sample may be carry-over from other donors' samples.

Concerning this clonotype: A much larger clonotype is one base distant, so this may be a read error. The chain employs TRBV4-3 and TRBJ2-7, with D unresolved. The CDR3 has 13 amino acids. Per germline, CDR1 LGHNA and CDR2 YSLEER. CDR3 DNA sequence: TGCGCCAGCAGCCTAGGGTTCCGGTACGGGCAGTACTTC. The encoded protein is CASSLGFRYGQYF.

The chain has TRBV6-6 and TRBJ2-6; TRBD1 matches 9 bases. J gave up 2 bases and V 7 bases, and 3 bases lay outside the gene matches. Germline V lookup: CDR1 MNHNY, CDR2 SVGAGI (reference sequence). The CDR3 loop spans 15 amino acids. As DNA, the CDR3 is TGTGCCAGCAATGGACAGGGGACTGGGGCCAACGTCCTGACTTTC. This codes for CASNGQGTGANVLTF.

This clonotype was recorded many times. The chain recombines TRBV6-4 with TRBJ2-1; 12 bases line up with TRBD2. Germline-derived CDR1 and CDR2 are MRHNA and SNTAGT. This CDR3 has 16 amino acids. V shed 5 bases and J 8 bases; nucleotides not matched to a gene: 10. The CDR3 is CASSTLAGGPTDEQFF. CDR3 nucleotide sequence: TGTGCCAGCAGTACCCTAGCGGGAGGGCCTACGGATGAGCAGTTCTTC.

With regard to this clonotype: A much more abundant neighbour one base away suggests this may be a read error. This sequence joins TRBV20-1 and TRBJ1-3, with D possibly matching TRBD1 (5 bases). CDR1 is DFQATT, CDR2 SNEGSKA, per germline (reference sequence). The ends were cut back, 0 bases at V and 6 bases at J, with 15 bases in the middle. CDR3 length: 15 residues. The DNA for the CDR3 is TGCAGTGCTAGAGATGATCGGGGGTCGGCAAACACCATATATTTT. Translating it yields CSARDDRGSANTIYF.

The chain is built from TRBV19 and TRBJ2-2; 8 bases match TRBD2. Germline V gene sequence: CDR1 LNHDA, CDR2 SQIVND (reference sequence). The CDR3 extends over 14 amino acids. With V trimmed by 7 bases and J by 7 bases, 8 bases remained unmatched. CDR3 amino acids: CASKAGGGIGELFF. CDR3 bases: TGTGCCAGTAAGGCGGGAGGAGGCATCGGGGAGCTGTTTTTT. The full variable domain, rest sourced from reference TRBV19 and TRBJ2-2, is DGGITQSPKYLFRKEGQNVTLSCEQNLNHDAMYWYRQDPGQGLRLIYYSQIVNDFQKGDIAEGYSVSREKKESFPLTVTSAQKNPTAFYLCASKAGGGIGELFFGEGSRLTVL.

J is TRBJ1-1 and V is TRBV12-3 or TRBV12-4; D is unclear. The CDR3 length is 12 residues. The germline V and J ends were trimmed by 6 bases and 4 bases, with 9 bases remaining between them. This CDR3 is CASRAAGTEAFF. DNA for the CDR3: TGTGCCAGCAGAGCCGCGGGCACTGAAGCTTTCTTT.

A remark on this clonotype: This could be a read error, since a much larger clone is one nucleotide away. A read error is likely, as this CDR3 ends without the conserved phenylalanine or tryptophan. The V and J genes are TRBV20-1 and TRBJ2-3; D gene uncertain. CDR3 length: 10 amino acids. CDR1 is DFQATT and CDR2 is SNEGSKA in the germline V gene (reference sequence). V lost 3 bases and J 4 bases, leaving 2 bases between the germline ends. The CDR3 DNA follows: TGCAGTGCTAGTTCAGATACGCAGTATTCT. Encoded protein: CSASSDTQYS.

This clonotype was seen ten or more times. This chain joins TRBV10-3 and TRBJ2-1; 8 bases match TRBD1. The germline V gene has CDR1 ENHRY and CDR2 SYGVKD. With V trimmed by 8 bases and J by 2 bases, 14 bases remained unmatched. There are 17 residues in the CDR3. The DNA of the CDR3 is TGTGCCATCTTAAGACAGGGGAAAGATGGCACCTACAATGAGCAGTTCTTC. It translates to CAILRQGKDGTYNEQFF.

In its sample, this clonotype was seen many times. The genes are TRBV5-1 and TRBJ2-1; D not resolved. Trimming stripped 5 bases from V and 6 bases from J, with 12 bases between. Germline CDR1 is SGHRS and CDR2 is YFSETQ. The CDR3 sequence is 13 residues long. The CDR3 loop reads CASSAAAFNEQFF. In DNA form, the CDR3 reads TGCGCCAGCAGTGCAGCAGCATTCAATGAGCAGTTCTTC.

With respect to this clonotype: A read error is likely, as this CDR3 ends without the conserved phenylalanine or tryptophan. V is TRBV6-5 and J is TRBJ1-5; 7 nucleotides line up with TRBD1. Germline V lookup: CDR1 MNHEY, CDR2 SVGAGI. V was clipped by 6 bases and J by 4 bases; unmatched bases: 9. This CDR3 region has 15 residues. Here the CDR3 reads CASRHSGQNNQPQHL. CDR3 in DNA: TGTGCCAGCAGACACTCGGGACAGAATAATCAGCCCCAGCATCTT.

To note about this clonotype: This may come from a read error, since a much larger clone is one base off. The chain recombines TRBV12-3 or TRBV12-4 with TRBJ2-7; D possibly corresponds to TRBD1 (9 bases). The CDR3 extends over 15 amino acids. V dropped 6 bases and J dropped 6 bases, with 21 bases sitting between them. The CDR3 sequence is CASSHSGTGIPEQYF. Here the CDR3 DNA reads TGTGCCAGCAGCCATAGCGGGACAGGGATTCCCGAGCAGTACTTC.

This chain uses TRBV20-1 with TRBJ2-5, with D perhaps TRBD1 (5 bases). The CDR3 consists of 12 residues. Germline values: CDR1 DFQATT, CDR2 SNEGSKA (reference sequence). CDR3 sequence (DNA): TGCAGCGGACAAGGCCGGAATCAGCCCCAGTACTTC. It translates to CSGQGRNQPQYF.

This chain links TRBV12-3 or TRBV12-4 with TRBJ2-2, with 8 bases that match TRBD1. The CDR3 has 16 amino acids. The V segment lost 4 bases and the J segment 4 bases; nucleotides outside the gene matches: 8. As DNA, the CDR3 is TGTGCCAGCAGTTACTTTCAGGGGGCGCCCACCGGGGAGCTGTTTTTT. This translates into CASSYFQGAPTGELFF.

This clonotype was seen repeatedly, ten times or more. CDR3 sequence: CASSRSGTYNEQFF. In DNA, the CDR3 is TGTGCCAGCAGCAGGAGCGGAACCTACAATGAGCAGTTCTTC. The chain uses TRBV9 and TRBJ2-1; D is possibly TRBD2 (5 bases). The CDR3 totals 14 residues. Per the germline V gene, CDR1 is SGDLS and CDR2 is YYNGEE. The V end lost 4 bases, the J end lost 2 bases, and 10 bases lay between the germline ends.

This clonotype was counted between two and nine times. No conserved phenylalanine or tryptophan is present at the end of the CDR3, so a read error is the likely explanation. The J gene is TRBJ2-1, the V gene TRBV24-1; weak D call: TRBD2 (6 bases). This CDR3 spans 16 amino acids. V was shortened by 3 bases and J by 0 bases, with 11 bases between the two germline ends. Germline V gene data show CDR1 as KGHDR and CDR2 as SFDVKD. This CDR3 is CATSDGRRSSYNEQFL. The CDR3 DNA follows: TGTGCCACCAGTGATGGGAGGAGGAGCTCCTACAATGAGCAGTTCCTC.